Shown below are 21 T cell receptor beta chains from a single sample sequenced in a study of blood T cell repertoires in COVID-19 (dated by TCRdb to the early 2020s). To prepare the library, the immunoSEQ multiplex PCR assay was applied. TCRdb re-hosts the immuneACCESS table, in-frame sequences only. Its copies lack some clones; in the studies checked, an unresolved V gene accounts for under half of them, and the cause for the rest is not known. This sample is represented by 150,000 to 200,000 clones; around four fifths of them were singletons. The ten largest clones capture approximately 6.2% of the sample. Sequenced material: peripheral blood. These receptors all come from a woman aged 40 to 49 with acute or convalescent COVID-19.

The V call is TRBV7-3, the J call TRBJ1-1; D gene uncertain. V was cut by 2 bases and J by 5 bases, with 12 bases left in between. Germline V gene sequence: CDR1 SGHTA, CDR2 FQGTGA. There are 14 residues in the CDR3. CDR3 sequence: CASSLGHGWTEAFF. The CDR3 DNA follows: TGTGCCAGCAGCTTAGGGCACGGTTGGACTGAAGCTTTCTTT.

The V gene is TRBV15, the J gene TRBJ1-4; no firm D call. The CDR3 totals 14 residues. V lost 1 base and J 8 bases, leaving 11 bases between the germline ends. Germline assignment: CDR1 LNHNV and CDR2 YYDKDF (reference sequence). In nucleotides, the CDR3 is TGTGCCACCAGCAGAGGTGGAGGCAGGGAAAAACTGTTTTTT. It yields the protein CATSRGGGREKLFF.

Judged by abundance, this clone is medium-sized. The chain employs TRBV7-8 and TRBJ2-7; no clear D gene. This CDR3 has 12 residues. The V and J ends lost 2 bases and 3 bases respectively, with 5 bases between them. Germline assignment: CDR1 SGHVS and CDR2 FQNEAQ. CDR3 amino acids: CASSLSIYEQYF. CDR3 DNA sequence: TGTGCCAGCAGCTTATCTATCTACGAGCAGTACTTC.

V usage is TRBV7-2 and J usage is TRBJ2-1, with TRBD2 matching 8 bases. After removal of 8 bases from V and 4 bases from J, the junction contained 7 bases not matched to a gene. Germline V lookup: CDR1 SGHTA, CDR2 FQGNSA. This CDR3 contains 14 residues. This chain's CDR3 is CASRSGLVYNEQFF. In DNA form, the CDR3 reads TGTGCCAGCCGATCGGGACTAGTGTACAATGAGCAGTTCTTC. Full variable domain (remainder filled in from reference TRBV7-2 and TRBJ2-1): GAGVSQSPSNKVTEKGKDVELRCDPISGHTALYWYRQSLGQGLEFLIYFQGNSAPDKSGLPSDRFSAERTGGSVSTLTIQRTQQEDSAVYLCASRSGLVYNEQFFGPGTRLTVL.

This clone was recorded only once. This chain joins TRBV7-9 and TRBJ2-3, with 11 bases identical to TRBD2. V dropped 7 bases and J dropped 2; count of bases not matched to a gene: 5. The CDR3 has 15 residues. Germline V CDR1 and CDR2: SEHNR, FQNEAQ (reference sequence). The CDR3 DNA reads TGTGCCAGCACCAGACTAGCGGGATCCACAGATACGCAGTATTTT. Protein product: CASTRLAGSTDTQYF.

The chain uses TRBV19 and TRBJ1-1, with TRBD1 matching 9 bases. The length of the CDR3 is 14 residues. The V and J ends lost 5 bases and 5 bases, in that order; junction bases with no gene match: 6. Germline CDR1 LNHDA, CDR2 SQIVND (reference sequence). The CDR3 reads CASSWGTGKTEAFF. The CDR3, as DNA: TGTGCCAGTAGTTGGGGGACAGGGAAGACTGAAGCTTTCTTT.

The J gene is TRBJ1-1, the V gene TRBV27; TRBD1 matches at 7 bases. In germline, CDR1 is MNHEY, CDR2 SMNVEV (reference sequence). The CDR3 has 13 residues. V dropped 7 bases and J dropped 1; count of bases not matched to a gene: 3. This CDR3 is CASTWTGNTEAFF. CDR3 nucleotide sequence: TGTGCCAGCACTTGGACAGGGAACACTGAAGCTTTCTTT.

This rearrangement joins TRBV19 to TRBJ1-1; D perhaps matches TRBD1 (6 bases). With 3 bases removed from V and 5 bases from J, the gap between germline ends came to 10 bases. CDR1 LNHDA and CDR2 SQIVND come from the germline V gene (reference sequence). This CDR3 is 13 amino acids long. DNA for the CDR3: TGTGCCAGTAGTATGGGGGGGCCTACTGAAGCTTTCTTT. It specifies CASSMGGPTEAFF.

The chain has TRBV28 and TRBJ2-7; no firm D call. The germline V and J ends were trimmed by 5 bases and 3 bases, with 17 bases remaining between them. The CDR3 runs 15 residues. Germline lookup yields CDR1 MDHEN and CDR2 SYDVKM. CDR3 sequence (DNA): TGTGCCAGCAGTCCACCCATTGAATTCAGCTACGAGCAGTACTTC. Its protein product is CASSPPIEFSYEQYF.

V gene TRBV18 combines with J gene TRBJ1-5, with a weak D call TRBD1 (6 bases). V lost 3 bases, J lost 2 bases, and 11 bases lay in between. The CDR3 loop spans 15 amino acids. The germline V gene has CDR1 KGHSH and CDR2 LQKENI. Written as DNA, the CDR3 is TGTGCCAGCTCACCGACGGGGGGCGGCAATCAGCCCCAGCATTTT. It is translated as CASSPTGGGNQPQHF. The full variable domain, completed using reference TRBV18 and TRBJ1-5, is NAGVMQNPRHLVRRRGQEARLRCSPMKGHSHVYWYRQLPEEGLKFMVYLQKENIIDESGMPKERFSAEFPKEGPSILRIQQVVRGDSAAYFCASSPTGGGNQPQHFGDGTRLSIL.

The rearrangement uses TRBV27 and TRBJ1-1; D is perhaps TRBD1 (5 bases). Between the trimmed V and J ends, which lost 10 bases and 7 bases, there was a span of 16 bases. The CDR3 is 12 residues long. CDR1 is MNHEY, CDR2 SMNVEV, per germline (reference sequence). The CDR3 loop is CATKSPGGEAFF. In DNA, the CDR3 is TGTGCCACCAAGTCCCCCGGGGGTGAAGCTTTCTTT.

V is TRBV29-1 and J is TRBJ1-2, with unresolved D. Trimming took off 4 bases at V and 8 bases at J, with 14 bases between the two ends. Germline CDR1 reads SQVTM; CDR2 reads ANQGSEA. The CDR3 totals 12 residues. The CDR3 nucleotides read TGCAGCGTTGGTCCGGGAACCGGAGGCTACACCTTC. Encoded protein: CSVGPGTGGYTF.

This chain connects TRBV28 to TRBJ1-2; tentatively, D is TRBD1 (6 bases). The germline V gene encodes CDR1 MDHEN and CDR2 SYDVKM. This CDR3 has 14 amino acids. V gave up 6 bases and J gave up 2 bases, with 13 bases separating them. The CDR3 spells CASRWGGGNYGYTF. CDR3 coding DNA: TGTGCCAGCAGATGGGGAGGGGGAAACTATGGCTACACCTTC.

V usage is TRBV28 and J usage is TRBJ2-7; D unresolved. The ends were cut back, 6 bases at V and 5 bases at J, with 17 bases in the middle. This CDR3 has 14 residues. Per germline, CDR1 MDHEN and CDR2 SYDVKM. CDR3 sequence reads: CASRTFYRPDEQYF. CDR3 bases: TGTGCCAGCAGGACTTTCTACCGCCCTGACGAGCAGTACTTC. The whole variable domain, filled in from reference TRBV28 and TRBJ2-7, reads DVKVTQSSRYLVKRTGEKVFLECVQDMDHENMFWYRQDPGLGLRLIYFSYDVKMKEKGDIPEGYSVSREKKERFSLILESASTNQTSMYLCASRTFYRPDEQYFGPGTRLTVT.

V and J are TRBV30 and TRBJ1-1, with D unresolved. Germline assignment: CDR1 GTSNPN and CDR2 SVGIG (reference sequence). This CDR3 comprises 11 residues. V shed 1 base and J shed 10 bases, with 10 bases lying between them. CDR3 region: CAWSGGGRAFF. The CDR3 DNA sequence: TGTGCCTGGAGTGGGGGAGGTAGAGCTTTCTTT.

V usage is TRBV7-9 and J usage is TRBJ2-7, with TRBD1 identical over 11 bases. Germline V gene sequence: CDR1 SEHNR, CDR2 FQNEAQ (reference sequence). The CDR3 is 15 residues long. The trim removed 6 bases at V and 3 bases at J, leaving 7 bases unmatched. DNA for the CDR3: TGTGCCAGCAGTCCTCCCGGGACAGGGGGCTACGAGCAGTACTTC. Its translation: CASSPPGTGGYEQYF.

In its sample, this clone was seen a few times. The chain links TRBV28 to TRBJ2-3; 10 nucleotides align to TRBD1. Germline V lookup: CDR1 MDHEN, CDR2 SYDVKM. The CDR3 has 15 residues. The ends lost 7 bases at V and 2 bases at J; junction bases unmatched: 6. In DNA form, the CDR3 reads TGTGCCAGCACCCCCGGGACAGGGGACACAGATACGCAGTATTTT. It encodes CASTPGTGDTDTQYF.

The chain has TRBV27 and TRBJ2-3; D is ambiguous. Per the germline V gene, CDR1 is MNHEY and CDR2 is SMNVEV (reference sequence). CDR3 size: 17 residues. The V gene lost 0 bases and the J gene lost 6 bases, with 19 bases spanning the gap. The CDR3 DNA reads TGTGCCAGCAGTTTATCCCCGAGGCCCATCTCTTCCGATACGCAGTATTTT. Its translation is CASSLSPRPISSDTQYF.

The chain carries TRBV27 and TRBJ1-1, with D possibly matching TRBD1 (5 bases). The CDR3 is made up of 15 amino acids. Germline CDR1 and CDR2: MNHEY and SMNVEV (reference sequence). Trimming left V 4 bases short and J 1 base short, with 13 bases between. The CDR3 coding sequence is TGTGCCAGCAGTTGGGGCGGCGGGAGGAACACTGAAGCTTTCTTT. Its protein product is CASSWGGGRNTEAFF.

The genes are TRBV24-1 and TRBJ2-1; D is undetermined. V was trimmed by 5 bases and J by 6 bases, leaving 16 bases between them. Per germline, CDR1 KGHDR and CDR2 SFDVKD. The CDR3 extends over 15 amino acids. The CDR3 region is CATSVSLGSGNEQFF. CDR3 bases: TGTGCCACCAGTGTTTCCCTAGGTTCGGGCAATGAGCAGTTCTTC.

V gene TRBV2 combines with J gene TRBJ2-1; D ambiguous. V shed 8 bases and J shed 4 bases, with 12 bases lying between them. The length of the CDR3 is 13 residues. Germline CDR1 reads SNHLY; CDR2 reads FYNNEI. Written as DNA, the CDR3 is TGTGCCAGCGCTCTAGAGAGGTACAATGAGCAGTTCTTC. Translation gives CASALERYNEQFF.